This T cell receptor (beta chain) was documented in a study of beta chain features in type 1 diabetes. Expressed TCRB transcripts were sequenced, since all the RNA that had been isolated was reverse transcribed. The protocol was immunoSEQ multiplex PCR, while the TCRdb copy is restricted to in-frame clones and leaves out a portion. This table holds over 500,000 clones, around a sixth found once. In this sample, this clone turned up a few times. Germline V gene data show CDR1 as SNHLY and CDR2 as FYNNEI. V was pared by 3 bases and J by 5 bases, with 10 bases between. The CDR3 totals 13 residues. The chain employs TRBV2 and TRBJ1-1, with D perhaps TRBD1 (5 bases). The sample taken for sequencing was naive CD4+ T cells from blood. The clonotype comes from a man aged 18 to 30 in good health. CDR3 sequence reads: CASSDQGRTEAFF. For the CDR3, the DNA is TGTGCCAGCAGTGATCAGGGCCGGACTGAAGCTTTCTTT.